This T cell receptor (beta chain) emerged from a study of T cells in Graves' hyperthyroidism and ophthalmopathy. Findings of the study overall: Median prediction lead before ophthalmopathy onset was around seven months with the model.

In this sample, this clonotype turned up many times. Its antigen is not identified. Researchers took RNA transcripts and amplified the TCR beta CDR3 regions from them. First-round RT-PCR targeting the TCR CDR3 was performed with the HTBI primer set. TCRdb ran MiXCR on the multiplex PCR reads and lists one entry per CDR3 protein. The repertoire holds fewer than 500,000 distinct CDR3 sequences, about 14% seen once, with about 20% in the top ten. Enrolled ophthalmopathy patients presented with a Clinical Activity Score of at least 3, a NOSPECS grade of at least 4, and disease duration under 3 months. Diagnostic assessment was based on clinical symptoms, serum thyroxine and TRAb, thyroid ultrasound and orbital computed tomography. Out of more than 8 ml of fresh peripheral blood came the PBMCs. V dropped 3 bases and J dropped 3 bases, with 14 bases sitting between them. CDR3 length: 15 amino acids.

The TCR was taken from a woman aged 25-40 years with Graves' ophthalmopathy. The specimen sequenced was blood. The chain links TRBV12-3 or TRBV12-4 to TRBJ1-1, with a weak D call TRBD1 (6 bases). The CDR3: CASSLGGQRDTEAFF. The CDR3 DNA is TGTGCCAGCAGTTTGGGGGGGCAAAGGGACACTGAAGCTTTCTTT.